A single T cell receptor (beta chain) is shown here with its context. This specimen comes from a study of T cells in Graves' hyperthyroidism and ophthalmopathy. V shed 3 bases and J 4 bases; nucleotides not matched to a gene: 5. The CDR3 has 15 residues. Amplified regions were TCR beta CDR3 sequences from RNA transcripts. First-round RT-PCR targeting the TCR CDR3 was performed with the HTBI primer set. TCRdb re-derived calls from the multiplex PCR reads in MiXCR, one entry per CDR3 protein. Here the sample spans about 350,000 distinct CDR3 sequences, about 14% being singletons. This sample holds PBMCs from 10 ml fresh peripheral blood.

The chain couples TRBV12-3 or TRBV12-4 to TRBJ2-1; 8 bases are shared with TRBD2. The receptor was isolated from a woman aged 25 to 45 with Graves' hyperthyroidism. What was sequenced was blood. The CDR3 DNA reads as TGTGCCAGCAGTTTTGGTAGCGGGACTTACAATGAGCAGTTCTTC. It translates to CASSFGSGTYNEQFF.